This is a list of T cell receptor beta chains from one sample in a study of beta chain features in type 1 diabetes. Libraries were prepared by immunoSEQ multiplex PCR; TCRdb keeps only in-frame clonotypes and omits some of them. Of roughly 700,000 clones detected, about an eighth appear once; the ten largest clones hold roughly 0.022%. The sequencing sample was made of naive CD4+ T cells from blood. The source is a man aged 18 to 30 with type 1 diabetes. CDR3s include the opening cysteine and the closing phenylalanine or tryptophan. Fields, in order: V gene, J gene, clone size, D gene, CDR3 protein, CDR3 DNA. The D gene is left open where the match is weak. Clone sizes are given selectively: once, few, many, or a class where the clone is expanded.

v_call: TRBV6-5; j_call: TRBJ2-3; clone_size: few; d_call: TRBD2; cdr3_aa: CASSYQAGGTDTQYF; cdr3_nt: TGTGCCAGCAGTTACCAAGCGGGGGGCACAGATACGCAGTATTTT
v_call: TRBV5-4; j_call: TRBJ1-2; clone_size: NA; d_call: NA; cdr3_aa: CASSSTRQNYGYTF; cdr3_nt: TGTGCCAGCAGCTCAACACGGCAAAACTATGGCTACACCTTC
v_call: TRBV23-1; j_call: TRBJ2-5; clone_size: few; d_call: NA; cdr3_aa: CASSQRNKETQYF; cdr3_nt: TGCGCCAGCAGTCAACGCAATAAGGAGACCCAGTACTTC
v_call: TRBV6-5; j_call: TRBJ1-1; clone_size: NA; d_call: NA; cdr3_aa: CASSSGVGTYTEAFF; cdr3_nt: TGTGCCAGCAGTTCCGGGGTAGGGACCTACACTGAAGCTTTCTTT
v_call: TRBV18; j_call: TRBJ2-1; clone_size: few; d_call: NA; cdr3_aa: CASSPGAGEQFF; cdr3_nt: TGTGCCAGCTCACCGGGGGCTGGTGAGCAGTTCTTC
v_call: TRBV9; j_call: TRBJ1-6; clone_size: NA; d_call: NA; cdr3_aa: CASSVSGETNSPLHF; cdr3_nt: TGTGCCAGCAGCGTAAGCGGGGAGACTAATTCACCCCTCCACTTT
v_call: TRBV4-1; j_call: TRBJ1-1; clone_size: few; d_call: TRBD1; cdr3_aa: CASSSGQGAFVEAFF; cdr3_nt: TGCGCCAGCAGCTCGGGACAGGGGGCTTTTGTTGAAGCTTTCTTT
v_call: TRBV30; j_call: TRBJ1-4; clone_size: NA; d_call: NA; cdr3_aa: CAWSAGHSWEKLFF; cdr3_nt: TGTGCCTGGAGTGCGGGACATAGTTGGGAAAAACTGTTTTTT
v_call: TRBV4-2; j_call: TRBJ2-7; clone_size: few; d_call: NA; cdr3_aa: CASSQAGHTYEQYF; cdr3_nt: TGTGCCAGCAGCCAAGCGGGACACACCTACGAGCAGTACTTC
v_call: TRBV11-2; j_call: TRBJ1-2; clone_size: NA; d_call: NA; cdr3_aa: CASSLELVDGYTF; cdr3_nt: TGTGCCAGCAGCTTAGAACTCGTCGATGGCTACACCTTC
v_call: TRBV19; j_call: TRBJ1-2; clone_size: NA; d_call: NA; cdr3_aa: CASRGAQLYGYTF; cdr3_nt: TGTGCCAGTAGGGGGGCACAGCTCTATGGCTACACCTTC
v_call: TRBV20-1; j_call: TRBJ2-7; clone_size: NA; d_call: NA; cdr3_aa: CSARDRLQEYF; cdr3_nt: TGCAGTGCTAGAGATCGACTCCAGGAGTACTTC
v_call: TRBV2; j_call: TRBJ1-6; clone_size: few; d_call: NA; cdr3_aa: CASSEEGILNSPLHF; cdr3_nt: TGTGCCAGCAGTGAAGAGGGGATCCTTAATTCACCCCTCCACTTT